This paragraph reports one TCR beta chain. CDR1 SGHAT and CDR2 FQNNGV come from the germline V gene. The V gene end was trimmed by 5 bases and the J gene end by 5 bases; junction bases not matched to a gene: 3. The CDR3 runs 13 residues. This record belongs to a study of blood T cell repertoires in COVID-19. Study context: Specimens from acute and convalescent COVID-19 originated in the United States, Italy and Spain. PBMCs, B-cell-depleted T cells, or T cells provided the cDNA or gDNA that made up the material.

Profiling relied on immunoSEQ multiplex PCR, and the TCRdb table lists in-frame clones only, not all of them. The repertoire holds under 65,000 clones, with around 90% as singletons. This receptor was obtained from a woman older than 75 with active COVID-19. Material: peripheral blood. The chain has TRBV11-2 and TRBJ1-5, with 7 bases that match TRBD1. This CDR3 reads CASSTGVDQPQHF. The CDR3 DNA follows: TGTGCCAGCAGCACAGGGGTTGATCAGCCCCAGCATTTT. Full variable domain (rest looked up from reference TRBV11-2 and TRBJ1-5): EAGVAQSPRYKIIEKRQSVAFWCNPISGHATLYWYQQILGQGPKLLIQFQNNGVVDDSQLPKDRFSAERLKGVDSTLKIQPAKLEDSAVYLCASSTGVDQPQHFGDGTRLSIL.